Described below is a single T cell receptor (beta chain) sequence and its context. 60 Vbeta and 13 Jbeta primers were used in PCR. Generated by immunoSEQ multiplex PCR, the TCRdb table keeps only in-frame clones and is missing some. The repertoire includes around 150,000 clones, about 71% of them detected once, and about 2.7% sits in the top ten. The germline gives CDR1 SEHNR, CDR2 FQNEAQ (reference sequence). The CDR3 spans 13 residues. Unmatched junction bases numbered 8, after V lost 11 bases and J lost 1 base. These data belong to a study of cytomegalovirus exposure and HLA in healthy donors. The sample taken for sequencing was PBMCs. The chain is built from TRBV7-9 and TRBJ2-7; TRBD2 aligns across 7 bases. This TCR derives from a woman aged 25 to 39 in good health and CMV-seronegative. This CDR3 is CAGSKAGSYEQYF. The CDR3 nucleotides read TGTGCCGGCTCAAAAGCGGGATCCTACGAGCAGTACTTC.